This entry features one T cell receptor beta chain sequence. Its antigen is undetermined. Baseline was the first blood sampling point, followed by cycle 4 day 1 and cycle 7 day 1. The data are from a study of OX40 agonist ivuxolimab in advanced cancers. Background on the study: Partial responses were achieved by three patients, of whom one had hepatocellular carcinoma and two had cutaneous melanoma. General observations from the study: With doses of 0.1-3.0 mg/kg, partial responders showed among the lowest clonal expansion. Certain nonresponders likewise exhibited a low normalized T-cell clonal expansion.

Some clones are missing from TCRdb's copy, which holds only in-frame ones; the method was immunoSEQ multiplex PCR. The sample contains around 64,000 clones, 70% to 90% of which appear only once. Looked up from germline, CDR1 is SGHRS and CDR2 is YFSETQ. The CDR3 has 12 residues. V was trimmed by 5 bases and J by 6 bases, leaving 9 bases between them. Sample: CD4+ or CD8+ T cells sorted from blood, taken in a trial of the OX40 agonist ivuxolimab. The TCR sequence derives from an adult with an advanced solid tumor such as melanoma, head and neck, liver or kidney cancer. This chain connects TRBV5-1 to TRBJ2-1, with a weak D call TRBD2 (6 bases). The CDR3 sequence is CASRFSGNEQFF. The CDR3 bases are TGCGCCAGCAGATTTAGCGGCAATGAGCAGTTCTTC.